This paragraph reports one T cell receptor beta chain. Antigen unknown. This CDR3 is built from 16 residues. V shed 0 bases, J shed 4 bases, and the junction held 8 bases outside the gene matches. CDR1 is GTSNPN and CDR2 is SVGIG in the germline V gene (reference sequence). These data are taken from a study of cytomegalovirus exposure and HLA in healthy donors. The overall study: The early release's HLA-typed donors yielded approximately 81 million unique TCRs.

The PCR ran on 60 Vbeta and 13 Jbeta primers. The table came from immunoSEQ multiplex PCR; TCRdb's copy has only in-frame clones and leaves some out. The table lists some 200,000 clones, around three quarters of them singletons. Study-wide findings and caveats: Highly shared variants forming one cluster were likely a sequencing artifact. Later analysis identified 16,000 or so TCR beta sequences associated with HLA alleles, using a false discovery rate threshold of 0.05.

This TCR came from a woman younger than 45 in good health and CMV-seropositive. What was sequenced was PBMCs. V is TRBV30 and J is TRBJ2-3; 9 bases map to TRBD2. Here the CDR3 reads CAWSVVLAGSADTQYF. The DNA of the CDR3 is TGTGCCTGGAGTGTGGTTCTAGCGGGAAGCGCAGATACGCAGTATTTT.